The rows below give T cell receptor beta chains drawn from one sample of a study of cytomegalovirus exposure and HLA in healthy donors. The protocol was immunoSEQ multiplex PCR, while the TCRdb copy is restricted to in-frame clones and leaves out a portion. The data contain about 210,000 clones, about four fifths of them singletons. The sample was PBMCs. The receptors derive from a woman aged 50 to 65 in good health and CMV-seropositive. Each CDR3 is given with its conserved first and last residue.

v_call	j_call	cdr3_aa
TRBV7-6	TRBJ2-7	CASSLVPGDYEQYF
TRBV7-2	TRBJ2-7	CASSLRGLSYEQYF
TRBV15	TRBJ2-1	CATSGYTGSSYNEQFF
TRBV30	TRBJ2-1	CAWRRWDYYNEQFF
TRBV6-5	TRBJ2-7	CASSYLGGAYEQYF
TRBV18	TRBJ1-6	CASSPTGGSPLHF
TRBV6-4	TRBJ1-1	CASLSPDTYTEAFF
TRBV5-1	TRBJ2-7	CASSFPGSYEQYF
TRBV5-1	TRBJ2-7	CASSSQGSYYEQYF
TRBV4-1	TRBJ1-1	CASSQDGTGTESNTEAFF
TRBV10-3	TRBJ1-2	CAISESFLKKGGNYGYTF
TRBV2	TRBJ2-7	CASRDSPWTDTSYEQYF
TRBV6-4	TRBJ2-1	CASSDSAGGAYNEQFF
TRBV10-3	TRBJ2-1	CAISEQGAGGNEQFF
TRBV2	TRBJ1-3	CASSRDSGNTIYF
TRBV2	TRBJ2-1	CASSVQGYNEQFF
TRBV19	TRBJ1-1	CASSISRGLGTEAFF
TRBV9	TRBJ2-5	CASSVGAGKETQYF
TRBV12-5	TRBJ2-5	CASGLSNAEETQYF
TRBV6-1	TRBJ2-2	CASSGDRGVTGELFF
TRBV6-1	TRBJ2-5	CASRPGGRETQYF
TRBV28	TRBJ2-5	CASSSSGTGPRNQYF
TRBV4-3	TRBJ1-1	CASSQDGRLNTEAFF
TRBV5-1	TRBJ2-2	CASSLDLNTGELFF
TRBV7-9	TRBJ1-1	CASSSTGESLNTEAFF
TRBV13	TRBJ2-1	CASSLGVLGGNEQFF
TRBV7-2	TRBJ1-2	CASSKKQGTSGYTF
TRBV27	TRBJ2-7	CASKPEGSSYEQYF
TRBV29-1	TRBJ2-1	CSVPSGGAQYEQFF
TRBV6-4	TRBJ1-3	CANNRWTPGNTIYF
TRBV6-1	TRBJ2-7	CASSEDGTGSEQYF
TRBV28	TRBJ1-1	CASSFSAQGAFF
TRBV4-1	TRBJ1-4	CASRLTGDGNEKLFF
TRBV11-2	TRBJ2-7	CASSFDSANYEQYF
TRBV5-1	TRBJ2-7	CASSLGGSSYEQYF
TRBV7-9	TRBJ2-7	CASSPSDRTYEQYF
TRBV4-3	TRBJ1-1	CASRWTGENTEAFF
TRBV28	TRBJ1-2	CASSLEGWGYGYTF
TRBV7-2	TRBJ1-6	CASSLGTGTDNSPLHF
TRBV5-1	TRBJ2-1	CASSFSGGANEQFF
TRBV6-5	TRBJ1-5	CASSFQGNQPQHF
TRBV30	TRBJ2-7	CAWSMTENEQYF
TRBV7-2	TRBJ2-7	CASSPSTGTGKYEQYF
TRBV19	TRBJ2-7	CASSRQGLGEQYF